These 2 T cell receptor beta chains were all obtained from the same sample, sequenced in a study of monozygotic twins with cystic fibrosis. Libraries were prepared by immunoSEQ multiplex PCR; TCRdb keeps only in-frame clonotypes and omits some of them. The table records about 36,000 clones, about 80% of them present only once. The sequenced sample was blood. These receptors all come from a girl aged 2-10 years with cystic fibrosis.

J is TRBJ1-5 and V is TRBV6-5; 8 positions match TRBD1. Germline loops: CDR1 MNHEY, CDR2 SVGAGI. The CDR3 runs to 13 residues. Losses at the gene ends were 8 bases for V and 6 bases for J; bases not matched to a gene: 6. The CDR3 protein is CASRTGFGQPQHF. CDR3 DNA: TGTGCCAGCCGGACAGGGTTTGGTCAGCCCCAGCATTTT.

This chain connects TRBV30 to TRBJ1-2; 9 bases are shared with TRBD1. Germline V gene data show CDR1 as GTSNPN and CDR2 as SVGIG (reference sequence). J was trimmed by 1 base and V by 7 bases; bases with no gene match: 10. This CDR3 comprises 15 residues. The CDR3 protein is CASRIQGAVNYGYTF. The CDR3 nucleotides read TGTGCCTCCCGCATACAGGGGGCGGTTAACTATGGCTACACCTTC.